Listed below are T cell receptor beta chains from one sample, sequenced in a study of graft-versus-host responses after intestinal transplantation. For these receptors, no antigen is known. Profiling relied on immunoSEQ multiplex PCR, and the TCRdb table lists in-frame clones only, not all of them. The sample gives tens of thousands of clones, roughly 90% of which show up once; 2.5% is in the top ten. The sample was unstimulated CD8+ T cells sorted from spleen or lymph node cells, taken before intestinal transplant. The receptors were gathered from a human donor who received an intestinal transplant. The CDR3 runs from the conserved cysteine through the conserved F or W. D genes are given only for firm matches. Size tells how often a clone was seen (once, few, many) or the class of an expanded clone, and some rows leave it out.

d_call clone_size j_call v_call cdr3_aa cdr3_nt
- - TRBJ1-2 TRBV29-1 CSVKEVVGGYTF TGCAGCGTCAAGGAGGTAGTTGGAGGCTACACCTTC
- - TRBJ1-2 TRBV2 CASSPGASNYGYTF TGTGCCAGCAGTCCTGGGGCTTCCAACTATGGCTACACCTTC
TRBD2 - TRBJ2-7 TRBV6-1 CASKAGYTYEQYF TGTGCCAGCAAAGCGGGGTACACCTACGAGCAGTACTTC
- - TRBJ2-1 TRBV28 CASSWGGNEQFF TGTGCCAGCAGCTGGGGCGGTAATGAGCAGTTCTTC
TRBD2 once TRBJ2-3 TRBV10-2 CASSEKRGFGADTQYF TGCGCCAGCAGTGAGAAGCGGGGGTTTGGCGCAGATACGCAGTATTTT
- - TRBJ1-4 TRBV7-9 CASSLARLTNEKLFF TGTGCCAGCAGCTTAGCGCGGCTAACTAATGAAAAACTGTTTTTT
- - TRBJ2-7 TRBV19 CASSISTYEQYF TGTGCCAGTAGTATATCTACCTACGAGCAGTACTTC
- - TRBJ1-5 TRBV28 CASSYRVPAQHF TGTGCCAGCAGTTACCGGGTCCCCGCCCAGCATTTT
- once TRBJ1-2 TRBV11-2 CASSPGLHGYTF TGTGCCAGCAGCCCCGGACTGCATGGCTACACCTTC
TRBD2 - TRBJ2-3 TRBV5-1 CASSGTSLLTDTQYF TGCGCCAGCAGCGGGACTAGCCTCCTCACAGATACGCAGTATTTT
TRBD2 - TRBJ2-7 TRBV5-8 CASSFGLAEGYEQYF TGTGCCAGCAGCTTCGGACTAGCGGAGGGATACGAGCAGTACTTC
- - TRBJ1-1 TRBV2 CASSEWANTEAFF TGTGCCAGCAGTGAGTGGGCGAACACTGAAGCTTTCTTT
- - TRBJ1-5 TRBV10-1 CASSAGLEGQPQHF TGCGCCAGCAGTGCAGGGTTGGAAGGGCAACCCCAGCATTTT
TRBD2 - TRBJ2-1 TRBV14 CASSLLAGEYNEQFF TGTGCCAGCAGCCTTCTAGCGGGAGAATACAATGAGCAGTTCTTC
TRBD1 - TRBJ1-2 TRBV2 CARQDRDRGLYGYTF TGTGCCAGACAAGACCGGGACAGGGGGCTCTATGGCTACACCTTC
TRBD1 - TRBJ1-2 TRBV9 CASSGGTAGGYTF TGTGCCAGCAGCGGGGGGACAGCAGGAGGCTACACCTTC
- - TRBJ2-7 TRBV5-5 CASSLQGPGRYYEQYF TGTGCCAGCAGCTTACAGGGACCGGGACGATACTACGAGCAGTACTTC
- - TRBJ1-4 TRBV15 CATSRARGLPNEKLFF TGTGCCACCAGCAGAGCGCGGGGACTCCCCAATGAAAAACTGTTTTTT
TRBD2 - TRBJ2-1 TRBV7-2 CASSSFRLAGYNEQFF TGTGCCAGCTCGAGTTTTAGACTAGCGGGGTACAATGAGCAGTTCTTC
TRBD1 once TRBJ2-7 TRBV27 CASAFGTGEGEQYF TGTGCCAGCGCGTTCGGGACAGGGGAAGGCGAGCAGTACTTC
- - TRBJ1-5 TRBV19 CASSFGQGNQPQHF TGTGCCAGTAGTTTTGGGCAGGGTAATCAGCCCCAGCATTTT
- - TRBJ2-1 TRBV7-9 CASSPGPGGIPYNEQFF TGTGCCAGCAGCCCGGGCCCAGGGGGGATACCCTACAATGAGCAGTTCTTC
TRBD1 - TRBJ2-4 TRBV19 CASSILPPRDRGTKNIQYF TGTGCCAGTAGTATCCTTCCTCCCCGGGACAGGGGAACCAAAAACATTCAGTACTTC
TRBD1 - TRBJ2-7 TRBV5-4 CASSLGRGSSYEQYF TGTGCCAGCAGCTTAGGCAGGGGGAGCTCCTACGAGCAGTACTTC
- - TRBJ1-4 TRBV5-1 CASSSYPRGGNNEKLFF TGCGCCAGCAGCTCATACCCCCGCGGGGGAAACAATGAAAAACTGTTTTTT
TRBD1 - TRBJ2-7 TRBV27 CASSLSGQGIFYEQYF TGTGCCAGCAGTTTATCGGGACAGGGGATCTTCTACGAGCAGTACTTC
TRBD2 - TRBJ2-1 TRBV10-3 CAISGIVAGGSDEQFF TGTGCCATCAGCGGGATTGTCGCGGGAGGGAGCGATGAGCAGTTCTTC
- - TRBJ2-7 TRBV13 CASSLGLRGYEQYF TGTGCCAGCAGCTTAGGACTTCGAGGTTACGAGCAGTACTTC
TRBD2 - TRBJ2-7 TRBV11-2 CASSLVPRSAGDDEQYF TGTGCCAGCAGCTTAGTACCCCGGAGCGCGGGAGACGACGAGCAGTACTTC
- once TRBJ1-4 TRBV7-9 CASSHEEATNEKLFF TGTGCCAGCAGCCATGAGGAAGCAACTAATGAAAAACTGTTTTTT
- - TRBJ1-2 TRBV7-9 CASSLEWQGIDGYTF TGTGCCAGCAGCTTAGAGTGGCAGGGGATCGATGGCTACACCTTC
- - TRBJ2-1 TRBV5-1 CASSPWRDDNEQFF TGCGCCAGCAGTCCATGGAGGGACGATAATGAGCAGTTCTTC
- - TRBJ2-7 TRBV11-2 CASSGGTPDEQYF TGTGCCAGCAGCGGCGGGACGCCTGACGAGCAGTACTTC
TRBD1 - TRBJ1-6 TRBV9 CASSPTGVSPDSPLHF TGTGCCAGCTCCCCAACAGGGGTTTCCCCAGATTCACCCCTCCACTTT
- medium-sized TRBJ1-1 TRBV7-9 CASRSQGNTEAFF TGTGCCAGCAGGTCCCAGGGGAACACTGAAGCTTTCTTT
TRBD1 once TRBJ2-5 TRBV28 CASYRTGGETQYF TGTGCCAGTTATCGGACAGGTGGAGAGACCCAGTACTTC
- - TRBJ1-5 TRBV19 CASSRVTGNQPQHF TGTGCCAGTAGTAGGGTGACCGGGAATCAGCCCCAGCATTTT
- - TRBJ2-7 TRBV5-1 CASSLGGQTYEQYF TGCGCCAGCAGCTTAGGCGGACAGACCTACGAGCAGTACTTC
- - TRBJ2-2 TRBV9 CASSVSGRTGELFF TGTGCCAGCAGCGTCTCTGGGCGAACCGGGGAGCTGTTTTTT
- - TRBJ2-3 TRBV4-1 CASSQVVQGTDTQYF TGCGCCAGCAGCCAAGTCGTGCAGGGCACAGATACGCAGTATTTT
- - TRBJ2-2 TRBV7-2 CASSFPGTSVTGELFF TGTGCCAGCAGCTTCCCCGGGACTTCGGTCACCGGGGAGCTGTTTTTT
TRBD2 - TRBJ2-7 TRBV6-6 CASSYSAGGGYEQYF TGTGCCAGCAGTTACTCGGCGGGGGGCGGCTACGAGCAGTACTTC
TRBD1 - TRBJ2-7 TRBV11-2 CASSLDLGTGGLYEQYF TGTGCCAGCAGCTTAGATCTCGGGACAGGGGGGTTGTACGAGCAGTACTTC
- - TRBJ1-2 TRBV4-1 CASSQYTVDYGYTF TGCGCCAGCAGCCAATATACAGTAGACTATGGCTACACCTTC
TRBD1 - TRBJ2-7 TRBV15 CATSPDRGFGRQYF TGTGCCACCTCCCCCGACAGGGGGTTTGGGCGGCAGTACTTC
- few TRBJ2-7 TRBV4-1 CASSQELLGAYEQYF TGCGCCAGCAGCCAAGAACTACTGGGAGCCTACGAGCAGTACTTC
TRBD1 - TRBJ1-1 TRBV25-1 CATRLGQGLTEAFF TGTGCCACCCGCCTGGGACAGGGGCTCACTGAAGCTTTCTTT
- - TRBJ2-1 TRBV27 CASSPDSFGEQFF TGTGCCAGCAGCCCGGACAGCTTCGGGGAGCAGTTCTTC
TRBD1 - TRBJ1-4 TRBV7-9 CASSLSRTGGKEKLFF TGTGCCAGCAGCTTATCCCGGACAGGCGGAAAAGAAAAACTGTTTTTT
- - TRBJ2-1 TRBV23-1 CASGLGSYNEQFF TGCGCCAGTGGGCTCGGCTCCTACAATGAGCAGTTCTTC
- - TRBJ2-1 TRBV6-1 CASRQELSSYNEQFF TGTGCCAGCAGACAGGAGCTCTCCTCCTACAATGAGCAGTTCTTC
TRBD1 - TRBJ2-7 TRBV27 CASSLARQGSEQYF TGTGCCAGCAGTTTGGCCAGACAGGGCAGCGAGCAGTACTTC
TRBD1 - TRBJ2-1 TRBV7-9 CASSLTSGQGAYNEQFF TGTGCCAGCAGCTTAACTTCAGGGCAGGGGGCTTACAATGAGCAGTTCTTC